Listed below are T cell receptor beta chains from one sample, sequenced in a study of shared clonotypes between healthy human individuals. Method: immunoSEQ multiplex PCR; TCRdb's copy keeps in-frame clones and lacks some. Of over 2,000,000 clones listed, roughly 93% are singletons. Sequencing used naive CD8+ T cells from PBMCs. The origin of the receptors is a man aged 18 to 30 in good health. Some clones in this sample may be carry-over from other donors' samples. Both conserved end residues are part of each CDR3. Fields, in order: CDR3 protein, CDR3 DNA, clone size, D gene, J gene, V gene. D genes are given only for firm matches. Clone size appears in some rows only: once, few, many, or a class for an expanded clone.

CASSGLFEGARRKQYF	TGCGCCAGCAGTGGGTTATTTGAGGGGGCAAGGAGGAAGCAGTACTTC	-	TRBD1	TRBJ2-7	TRBV10-2
CASSPRDSHNEQFF	TGTGCCAGCAGCCCCAGGGACTCTCACAATGAGCAGTTCTTC	-	-	TRBJ2-1	TRBV7-3
CASSLVELHNEQFF	TGTGCCAGCAGCTTAGTGGAGTTACACAATGAGCAGTTCTTC	once	-	TRBJ2-1	TRBV7-9
CASRTNREYTGELFF	TGTGCCAGCAGGACGAACAGGGAGTACACCGGGGAGCTGTTTTTT	-	-	TRBJ2-2	TRBV28
CASSPLGRGLQETQYF	TGTGCCAGCAGCCCCCTCGGGCGGGGGCTCCAAGAGACCCAGTACTTC	-	-	TRBJ2-5	TRBV7-2
CASSSPFGGRSYEQYF	TGTGCCAGCAGCTCACCCTTTGGCGGCCGCTCCTACGAGCAGTACTTC	-	-	TRBJ2-7	TRBV5-4
CASRSQAFLNTEAFF	TGTGCCAGTAGAAGCCAGGCTTTCCTGAACACTGAAGCTTTCTTT	-	-	TRBJ1-1	TRBV19
CASSLGRILEGTEAFF	TGTGCCAGCAGCTTAGGTCGGATTCTGGAGGGGACTGAAGCTTTCTTT	-	-	TRBJ1-1	TRBV7-9
CASRNNSPLHF	TGTGCCAGCAGGAATAATTCACCCCTCCACTTT	-	-	TRBJ1-6	TRBV6-4
CASSPGGWQGGQPQHF	TGTGCCAGCAGCCCGGGTGGCTGGCAGGGCGGTCAGCCCCAGCATTTT	-	-	TRBJ1-5	TRBV27
CASSAHSGTLIDYGYTF	TGTGCCAGCAGCGCCCATAGTGGGACGCTTATTGACTATGGCTACACCTTC	-	-	TRBJ1-2	TRBV9
CSVEERMNYGYTF	TGCAGCGTTGAAGAGAGGATGAACTATGGCTACACCTTC	-	-	TRBJ1-2	TRBV29-1
CASSPRGTGDGYTF	TGTGCCAGCAGCCCCCGAGGGACAGGGGATGGCTACACCTTC	-	TRBD1	TRBJ1-2	TRBV27
CASSAPGISLFF	TGTGCCAGCAGCGCCCCCGGGATATCCCTGTTCTTC	-	-	TRBJ2-1	TRBV11-2
CAIRTSAVARNTGTAYENTIYF	TGTGCCATCAGAACTAGCGCTGTTGCTAGAAATACCGGGACAGCTTACGAAAACACCATATATTTT	-	TRBD1	TRBJ1-3	TRBV10-3
CASSHGSSYNEQFF	TGTGCCAGCAGCCACGGGAGTTCATACAATGAGCAGTTCTTC	-	-	TRBJ2-1	TRBV5-6
CASTPGRGRTEAFF	TGTGCCAGCACCCCCGGCAGGGGTAGGACTGAAGCTTTCTTT	few	-	TRBJ1-1	TRBV2
CASRLAANTGELFF	TGTGCCAGCAGGCTAGCGGCGAACACCGGGGAGCTGTTTTTT	-	TRBD2	TRBJ2-2	TRBV28
CASSQASTGELFF	TGCGCCAGCAGCCAGGCCTCTACCGGGGAGCTGTTTTTT	few	-	TRBJ2-2	TRBV4-1
CASPHRDRGRNEQFF	TGTGCCAGTCCACACCGGGACAGGGGGCGAAATGAGCAGTTCTTC	-	TRBD1	TRBJ2-1	TRBV6-1
CASSDSKEAWPPNEQFF	TGTGCCAGCAGTGATTCTAAAGAGGCTTGGCCCCCAAATGAGCAGTTCTTC	-	-	TRBJ2-1	TRBV6-1
CSVRELNTQYF	TGCAGCGTCCGAGAACTTAATACGCAGTATTTT	-	-	TRBJ2-3	TRBV29-1
CASSIDWGQPNEKLFF	TGTGCCAGTAGTATAGACTGGGGACAGCCGAATGAAAAACTGTTTTTT	-	TRBD1	TRBJ1-4	TRBV19
CASSEGDSYEQYF	TGTGCCAGCAGCGAGGGGGACTCCTACGAGCAGTACTTC	-	-	TRBJ2-7	TRBV9
CATSSQAYNEQFF	TGTGCCACCTCCTCCCAGGCCTACAATGAGCAGTTCTTC	-	-	TRBJ2-1	TRBV27
CASSQNLGQGVSGNQPQHF	TGCGCCAGCAGCCAGAACCTGGGACAGGGGGTCTCTGGCAATCAGCCCCAGCATTTT	-	TRBD1	TRBJ1-5	TRBV4-3
CASSVFPAGAMSSTDTQYF	TGTGCCAGCAGCGTATTTCCAGCGGGCGCGATGTCTAGCACAGATACGCAGTATTTT	once	-	TRBJ2-3	TRBV9
CASSLRTDQETQYF	TGTGCCAGCAGTTTACGGACAGATCAAGAGACCCAGTACTTC	-	-	TRBJ2-5	TRBV6-5
CATQGGPGAYEQYF	TGTGCCACTCAGGGGGGACCGGGGGCTTACGAGCAGTACTTC	-	-	TRBJ2-7	TRBV19
CASSPGGTEAFF	TGTGCCAGCAGCCCCGGTGGCACTGAAGCTTTCTTT	-	-	TRBJ1-1	TRBV11-2
CASSFRGRFDYEQYF	TGTGCCAGCAGTTTCCGCGGACGATTTGACTACGAGCAGTACTTC	-	-	TRBJ2-7	TRBV27
CASSSSSGTTYEQYF	TGTGCCAGCAGTTCGTCCAGCGGGACAACCTACGAGCAGTACTTC	-	-	TRBJ2-7	TRBV27
CASSGRPGLAGGYPGELFF	TGTGCCAGCAGCGGGAGGCCGGGACTAGCGGGAGGTTATCCCGGGGAGCTGTTTTTT	-	TRBD2	TRBJ2-2	TRBV9
CASNAVGEGTTEAFF	TGTGCCAGCAACGCCGTGGGAGAGGGGACCACTGAAGCTTTCTTT	-	-	TRBJ1-1	TRBV6-5
CASSMNGDVETQYF	TGTGCCAGTAGTATGAATGGGGACGTCGAGACCCAGTACTTC	-	-	TRBJ2-5	TRBV19